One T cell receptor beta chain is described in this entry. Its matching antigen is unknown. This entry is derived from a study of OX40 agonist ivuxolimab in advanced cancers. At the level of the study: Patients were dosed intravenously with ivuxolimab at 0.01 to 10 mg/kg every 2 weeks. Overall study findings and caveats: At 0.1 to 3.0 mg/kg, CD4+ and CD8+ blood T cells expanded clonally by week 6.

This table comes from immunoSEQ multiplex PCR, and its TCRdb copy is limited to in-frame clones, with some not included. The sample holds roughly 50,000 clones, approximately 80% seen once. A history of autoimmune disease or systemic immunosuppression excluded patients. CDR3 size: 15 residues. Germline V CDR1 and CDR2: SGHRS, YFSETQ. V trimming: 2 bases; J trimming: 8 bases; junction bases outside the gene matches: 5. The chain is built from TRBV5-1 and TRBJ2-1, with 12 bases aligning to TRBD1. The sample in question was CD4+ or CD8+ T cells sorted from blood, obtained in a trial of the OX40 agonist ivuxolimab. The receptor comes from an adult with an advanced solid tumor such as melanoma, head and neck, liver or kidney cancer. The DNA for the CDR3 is TGCGCCAGCAGCTTCGGGACAGGGGGCATTTATGAGCAGTTCTTC. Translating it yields CASSFGTGGIYEQFF.